This T cell receptor beta chain emerged from a study of cytomegalovirus exposure and HLA in healthy donors. Study overall: For the roughly 400 genotyped donors, approximately 83% fell within the Caucasian-associated ancestry cluster. Study-wide results and caveats: DRB1 had the most TCR associations and HLA-C the fewest, a later analysis found, with rates varying by HLA locus. In a later analysis, TCR beta V- and J-gene trimming showed a link to a missense DCLRE1C variant. Presence/absence analysis assumed near-uniform sequencing depth across donors.

As for this clone: Its antigen is still unknown.

Use of 60 Vbeta and 13 Jbeta primers characterized the PCR. TCRdb keeps only in-frame clones here, not all; method: immunoSEQ multiplex PCR. The table has 150,000 to 200,000 clones, 75% seen once. Per germline, CDR1 MNHEY and CDR2 SVGAGI. Germline trimming cut 5 bases from V and 6 bases from J; bases unmatched to any gene: 2. The CDR3 consists of 14 residues. This TCR derives from a woman aged 45 to 65 in good health and CMV-seropositive. Sequenced input: PBMCs. The rearrangement joins TRBV6-5 to TRBJ1-6; 9 bases map to TRBD1. Here the CDR3 reads CASSRTGANSPLHF. CDR3 DNA: TGTGCCAGCAGTCGGACAGGGGCTAATTCACCCCTCCACTTT.